This TCR beta chain was profiled in a study of T-cell memory formation after mild COVID-19. Study findings and constraints: Shrinking CD4+ clones resided mostly in CM and EM, and CD8+ ones in EMRA. Clones that contracted from day 15 to 85 were balanced CD4/CD8, while later expanders leaned CD4+. Some SARS-CoV-2-responding clones were already detected in memory before infection.

There are 14 residues in the CDR3. Deletions cut 3 bases from V and 1 base from J, with 12 bases between. The V gene's germline CDR1 is DFQATT and CDR2 SNEGSKA (reference sequence). Sample barcodes and UMIs were carried by the TCR alpha and TCR beta cDNA libraries that 5'RACE generated with constant-segment primers. MiXCR, run by TCRdb on the 5' RACE reads, gives a single entry per CDR3 protein. The repertoire holds about 400,000 distinct CDR3 sequences, with approximately 15% as singletons. As regards this clonotype: Antigen: not known.

The sequenced sample consisted of PBMCs or a T cell subset sorted from them (not recorded which). J is TRBJ1-1 and V is TRBV20-1; D call uncertain. The source is a man aged 18 to 30 who had mild COVID-19 (a few samples of this study predate the infection). Cell type and time point are not known. This chain's CDR3 is CSASGESSNTEAFF. As DNA, the CDR3 is TGCAGTGCTAGCGGTGAGAGTTCGAACACTGAAGCTTTCTTT.